Presented here are 27 T cell receptor beta chains from one specimen sequenced in a study of Tregs in tolerant kidney transplant recipients. The assay was immunoSEQ multiplex PCR, and TCRdb's table has in-frame clones only and misses some. This sample has some 250,000 clones, with about four fifths found just once. The sequenced sample consisted of CD4+ T cells from blood. The receptors stem from a human donor in good health.

The chain employs TRBV11-2 and TRBJ1-1; D might be TRBD1 (5 bases). Between the trimmed V and J ends, which lost 5 bases and 1 base, there was a span of 26 bases. Germline loops: CDR1 SGHAT, CDR2 FQNNGV. This CDR3 spans 19 amino acids. In nucleotides, the CDR3 is TGTGCCAGCAGCCCCAGAACTCATCTCAGGGAGGGAACGAACACTGAAGCTTTCTTT. As protein: CASSPRTHLREGTNTEAFF.

The chain is built from TRBV5-4 and TRBJ2-3; TRBD2 agrees at 7 bases. J was trimmed by 9 bases and V by 2 bases; bases with no gene match: 6. The length of the CDR3 is 13 residues. Germline CDR1 reads SGHNT; CDR2 reads YYREEE (reference sequence). This CDR3 reads CASSFPTSLTQYF. The CDR3 DNA follows: TGTGCCAGCAGCTTCCCGACTAGCCTCACGCAGTATTTT.

The rearrangement joins TRBV10-3 to TRBJ1-2; 9 bases are a match to TRBD1. The CDR3 sequence is 14 residues long. V lost 7 bases to trimming and J lost 7 bases; unmatched junction nucleotides: 10. Germline V gene data show CDR1 as ENHRY and CDR2 as SYGVKD. CDR3 bases: TGTGCCATCAATATACAGGGGGCACGTTTTGGCTACACCTTC. Its translation: CAINIQGARFGYTF.

This sequence joins TRBV6-5 and TRBJ2-7, with TRBD1 matching over 10 bases. This CDR3 has 14 residues. Trimming cost V 7 bases and J 2 bases; bases outside gene matches: 5. In germline, CDR1 is MNHEY, CDR2 SVGAGI. In DNA, the CDR3 is TGTGCCAGCACCTCCGGGACAGGGGCCTACGAGCAGTACTTC. It specifies CASTSGTGAYEQYF.

Written as DNA, the CDR3 is TGTGCCTGGAGTGGTCAGGGTAGGCAGCCCCAGCATTTT. This translates into CAWSGQGRQPQHF. The genes are TRBV30 and TRBJ1-5; maybe TRBD1 (5 bases). CDR1 and CDR2 (germline): GTSNPN, SVGIG (reference sequence). V was pared by 1 base and J by 7 bases, with 11 bases between. The CDR3 runs 13 residues.

This rearrangement joins TRBV2 to TRBJ1-2, with TRBD1 matching over 7 bases. V shed 0 bases, J shed 6 bases, and the junction held 4 bases outside the gene matches. The length of the CDR3 is 14 residues. Germline CDR1 SNHLY, CDR2 FYNNEI. The CDR3: CASSEARQGDGYTF. The DNA of the CDR3 is TGTGCCAGCAGTGAAGCTCGGCAGGGGGATGGCTACACCTTC.

This chain connects TRBV18 to TRBJ1-1; D gene ambiguous. V lost 3 bases and J lost 10, with 15 bases in between. The CDR3 loop spans 13 amino acids. CDR1 and CDR2 (germline): KGHSH, LQKENI. CDR3 sequence (DNA): TGTGCCAGCTCACCGGCAGAGGTGATGGGAGCTTTCTTT. Encoded protein: CASSPAEVMGAFF.

The V gene is TRBV7-9, the J gene TRBJ2-5, with 8 bases aligning to TRBD1. Germline CDR1 reads SEHNR; CDR2 reads FQNEAQ (reference sequence). The CDR3 spans 15 residues. Trimming removed 7 bases from V and 1 base from J; junction bases left unmatched: 8. CDR3 coding DNA: TGTGCCAGCAACACATTACAGGGGGTCCAAGAGACCCAGTACTTC. The encoded protein is CASNTLQGVQETQYF.

The chain combines TRBV7-6 with TRBJ2-5; 9 bases are shared with TRBD2. The CDR3 extends over 16 amino acids. The V and J ends lost 3 bases and 1 base, in that order; junction bases with no gene match: 6. Germline V CDR1 and CDR2: SGHVS, FNYEAQ. The CDR3 DNA follows: TGTGCCAGCAGCTTGTCTCCTAGCGGGGTCCAAGAGACCCAGTACTTC. Residues: CASSLSPSGVQETQYF.

The rearrangement links TRBV5-1 to TRBJ2-1; TRBD2 matches 11 bases. Per the germline V gene, CDR1 is SGHRS and CDR2 is YFSETQ. J was trimmed by 3 bases and V by 0 bases; bases with no gene match: 2. There are 16 residues in the CDR3. Written as DNA, the CDR3 is TGCGCCAGCAGCTTGGTCGGGACTAGCGGCTACAATGAGCAGTTCTTC. Translated: CASSLVGTSGYNEQFF.

This clone was seen once. This chain links TRBV6-5 with TRBJ2-3; D may be TRBD1 (5 bases). This CDR3 has 14 residues. Trimming removed 7 bases at V and 2 bases at J, with 13 bases between. From germline, CDR1 is MNHEY and CDR2 SVGAGI. DNA of the CDR3: TGTGCCAGCACCAACGACAGATCCACAGATACGCAGTATTTT. Translating it yields CASTNDRSTDTQYF.

CDR3 loop: CASSQFPFGTGAETQYF. The CDR3 region has the DNA TGTGCCAGCAGCCAATTCCCCTTTGGGACAGGGGCAGAGACCCAGTACTTC. The V and J genes are TRBV4-2 and TRBJ2-5; TRBD1 agrees at 10 bases. Germline-derived CDR1 and CDR2 are LGHNA and YNFKEQ. The CDR3 has 17 amino acids. The J segment lost 4 bases and the V segment lost 2 bases, leaving 10 bases of the junction unmatched.

In this sample, this clone turned up a few times. CDR3 loop: CASSFLGAPNEKLFF. CDR3 nucleotides: TGCGCCAGCAGCTTTTTAGGAGCTCCTAATGAAAAACTGTTTTTT. The V call is TRBV5-1, the J call TRBJ1-4; D not certain. This CDR3 is built from 15 residues. V lost 2 bases and J 3 bases, leaving 11 bases between the germline ends. CDR1 and CDR2 from the germline V gene are SGHRS and YFSETQ. The full variable domain, its missing parts supplied by reference TRBV5-1 and TRBJ1-4, is KAGVTQTPRYLIKTRGQQVTLSCSPISGHRSVSWYQQTPGQGLQFLFEYFSETQRNKGNFPGRFSGRQFSNSRSEMNVSTLELGDSALYLCASSFLGAPNEKLFFGSGTQLSVL.

The gene calls are TRBV6-1 and TRBJ1-2; D is undetermined. The germline V and J ends were trimmed by 0 bases and 3 bases, with 8 bases remaining between them. Germline V gene sequence: CDR1 MNHNS, CDR2 SASEGT. The CDR3 is 14 residues long. CDR3 sequence (DNA): TGTGCCAGCAGTGAAGCCCCAGGTTACTATGGCTACACCTTC. It is translated as CASSEAPGYYGYTF.

The chain uses TRBV7-2 and TRBJ2-7; 10 bases align to TRBD1. The germline CDR1 and CDR2 sequences are SGHTA and FQGNSA. The CDR3 runs 14 residues. The trim removed 5 bases at V and 1 base at J, leaving 2 bases unmatched. The CDR3 region has the DNA TGTGCCAGCAGCCGGGACAGGGGATCCTACGAGCAGTACTTC. Translated, it gives CASSRDRGSYEQYF.

The chain joins TRBV6-1 to TRBJ2-1, with 7 bases fitting TRBD2. CDR1 is MNHNS, CDR2 SASEGT, per germline. The length of the CDR3 is 13 residues. CDR3 sequence reads: CAGRGSSYNEQFF. CDR3 DNA: TGTGCGGGGCGGGGGAGCTCCTACAATGAGCAGTTCTTC.

Only a few counts were recorded for this clone. The J gene is TRBJ1-5, the V gene TRBV5-6, with TRBD1 as a possible D gene (5 bases). Germline CDR1 SGHDT, CDR2 YYEEEE. V shed 0 bases and J shed 7 bases, with 11 bases lying between them. There are 14 residues in the CDR3. The CDR3 reads CASSLGDGLQPQHF. CDR3 DNA: TGTGCCAGCAGCTTGGGGGACGGGCTGCAGCCCCAGCATTTT.

This sequence joins TRBV5-1 and TRBJ1-1, with no clear D. The CDR3 is made up of 14 amino acids. Germline V CDR1 and CDR2: SGHRS, YFSETQ. Trimming took off 4 bases at V and 1 base at J, with 11 bases between the two ends. The CDR3 sequence is CASSPEGRNTEAFF. The CDR3 nucleotides are TGCGCCAGCAGCCCCGAAGGCAGGAACACTGAAGCTTTCTTT.

The rearrangement uses TRBV30 and TRBJ2-3, with TRBD2 identical over 7 bases. The CDR3 is made up of 15 amino acids. The germline V gene encodes CDR1 GTSNPN and CDR2 SVGIG (reference sequence). V lost 3 bases to trimming and J lost 7 bases; unmatched junction nucleotides: 13. In nucleotides, the CDR3 is TGTGCCTGGAGGGTACGGGGGGAAGCGGGGCATACGCAGTATTTT. This codes for CAWRVRGEAGHTQYF.

This chain joins TRBV2 and TRBJ2-3, with D hard to call. Germline lookup yields CDR1 SNHLY and CDR2 FYNNEI. V was trimmed by 7 bases and J by 2 bases, leaving 13 bases between them. This CDR3 contains 14 residues. CDR3 loop: CASKELLSTDTQYF. Written as DNA, the CDR3 is TGTGCCAGCAAGGAGCTACTATCCACAGATACGCAGTATTTT.

The V call is TRBV18, the J call TRBJ2-3, with 8 bases matching TRBD1. J was trimmed by 5 bases and V by 3 bases; bases with no gene match: 10. Germline values: CDR1 KGHSH, CDR2 LQKENI. The CDR3 is 16 amino acids. CDR3: CASSPSDRGKVDTQYF. The CDR3 bases are TGTGCCAGCTCACCGAGCGACAGGGGAAAGGTAGATACGCAGTATTTT.

The rearrangement joins TRBV2 to TRBJ1-4; 9 nucleotides line up with TRBD1. Trimming removed 9 bases from V and 6 bases from J; junction bases left unmatched: 2. This CDR3 is 12 amino acids long. Germline CDR1 and CDR2: SNHLY and FYNNEI. CDR3 nucleotides: TGTGCCAGTGGACAGGGGTATGAAAAACTGTTTTTT. Translating gives CASGQGYEKLFF. The variable domain in full, with the rest retrieved from reference TRBV2 and TRBJ1-4, is EPEVTQTPSHQVTQMGQEVILRCVPISNHLYFYWYRQILGQKVEFLVSFYNNEISEKSEIFDDQFSVERPDGSNFTLKIRSTKLEDSAMYFCASGQGYEKLFFGSGTQLSVL.

The chain links TRBV28 to TRBJ2-3; D perhaps matches TRBD2 (5 bases). This CDR3 has 15 amino acids. Germline V lookup: CDR1 MDHEN, CDR2 SYDVKM. V was cut by 10 bases and J by 0 bases, with 17 bases left in between. The CDR3, as DNA: TGTGCCATCGTTCCCCTGGGAGAAAGCACAGATACGCAGTATTTT. Its translation is CAIVPLGESTDTQYF.

The chain combines TRBV4-1 with TRBJ2-5; D is perhaps TRBD2 (6 bases). Germline lookup yields CDR1 MGHRA and CDR2 YSYEKL. Trimming took off 1 base at V and 4 bases at J, with 19 bases between the two ends. The CDR3 totals 17 residues. The CDR3 sequence is CASSQGRGGPRGETQYF. The DNA of the CDR3 is TGCGCCAGCAGCCAAGGGAGGGGCGGGCCCCGGGGAGAGACCCAGTACTTC.

V is TRBV19 and J is TRBJ2-3; D might be TRBD2 (6 bases). Per the germline V gene, CDR1 is LNHDA and CDR2 is SQIVND (reference sequence). The CDR3 is 16 residues long. V lost 6 bases and J lost 6, with 22 bases in between. As DNA, the CDR3 is TGTGCCAGTAGAAGGTCTTCTCGGGGGTGGTTGGATACGCAGTATTTT. Amino acids: CASRRSSRGWLDTQYF.

The J gene is TRBJ1-6, the V gene TRBV6-1, with D hard to call. CDR3 size: 13 residues. Deletions cut 2 bases from V and 10 bases from J, with 9 bases between. Germline V gene sequence: CDR1 MNHNS, CDR2 SASEGT. The chain's CDR3 is CASSESNGSPLHF. The CDR3 DNA reads TGTGCCAGCAGTGAAAGTAACGGATCACCCCTCCACTTT.

The rearrangement joins TRBV2 to TRBJ2-1; TRBD1 agrees at 8 bases. Germline V gene lookup returns CDR1 SNHLY and CDR2 FYNNEI. V gave up 7 bases and J gave up 9 bases; unmatched junction bases: 11. This CDR3 region has 14 residues. The CDR3 protein is CASTRWTGMTEQFF. DNA for the CDR3: TGTGCCAGCACCCGATGGACAGGGATGACTGAGCAGTTCTTC.